Reported below is one TCR beta chain. The antigen this receptor binds is unknown. Base qualities were left out, and no much larger clone turns up one base away. This entry is derived from a study of PD-L1 blockade in urothelial cancer (dated 2017 in TCRdb). As for the study more broadly: Therapy was started in about 2014 for all patients, and atezolizumab 1,200 mg was administered intravenously every 3 weeks. The study was an exploratory multi-omic analysis of somatic, immune and clinical correlates of response to PD-L1 blockade with atezolizumab in urothelial cancer. TCR sequencing covered pretreatment tumor samples and matched, serially collected peripheral blood taken before and after atezolizumab treatment. Durable clinical benefit was defined as a progression-free survival longer than 6 months, and TCR features were additionally tested against progression-free survival and overall survival. Blood samples were analyzed 3 weeks after the start of treatment (second dose) and 6 weeks after the start of treatment. A median of roughly 140,000 T cells and approximately 83,000 unique TCRs was obtained from blood samples, and a median clonality of 0.080 was observed. Pretreatment blood TCR-seq was available for 27 to 30 patients, at least one posttreatment blood collection was obtained for some 25 patients, and tumor TCR-seq was available for some 25 patients. Some ten patients reached durable clinical benefit, while 20 or so patients did not. In the same patients, whole exome sequencing and RNA sequencing of pretreatment tumors were performed in addition to TCR sequencing. About nine tenths of the roughly 29 patients were identified as males with urothelial cancer of bladder origin, and a prior smoking history was reported by 18 of 29 patients. An ECOG performance status of 0 or 1 was recorded for the patients, and 0 to 3 prior chemotherapy regimens had been received by the patients.

Summary of the overall study and its limitations: Small sample size (n ≈ 30) and many exploratory analyses mean the results are intended to be hypothesis-generating. A pretreatment peripheral blood TCR clonality below the median was linked to improved progression-free and overall survival. At 3 weeks after the start of treatment, tumor-associated TCR clones in peripheral blood had expanded more in patients with durable benefit (n of about 20, p = 0.022).

Synthetic TCR analog templates were spiked into each PCR to estimate absolute template abundance from read counts. TCRbeta CDR3 regions were amplified from genomic DNA with bias-controlled V and J gene primers using the immunoSEQ assay. Sequencing of rearranged TCRbeta segments was performed at approximately 20X coverage. For the original study's pipeline: Clustering was used to correct sequencing errors, and CDR3s were annotated against IMGT to assign V, D and J genes. Downstream analyses used only productive TCRbeta rearrangements and left out out-of-frame or stop-codon sequences. Clonality was calculated as one minus the Shannon entropy normalized by the log of the number of unique productive sequences. Clones differing between time points or between blood and tumor were identified using Fisher's exact test with Benjamini-Hochberg correction, with an adjusted p below 0.01 applied as the threshold. Held by TCRdb, this immuneACCESS table contains in-frame sequences only and omits some clones. Under half of the omission traces to an unresolved V gene where checked; the cause of the rest is unknown. V, J and clone size derive from that table, while D and trimming were established from the DNA sequence. For this sample there are fewer than 65,000 clones; approximately 80% appear just once. The ten largest clones add up to 1.6% of the sample.

The CDR3 contains 14 residues, cysteine and phenylalanine counted. Kept here is only the CDR3 DNA, which spans 42 bases and is read in frame from base 1. Reading the germline V gene (reference sequence) gives CDR1 SEHNR and CDR2 FQNEAQ. V lost 5 bases and J lost 0 bases, and the count of bases not matched to a germline gene is 3. According to the study, the label for this sample's time point signals: pretreatment peripheral blood. The cohort included 25 to 30 patients with locally advanced or metastatic urothelial carcinoma who were treated at Memorial Sloan Kettering on a trial protocol. Peripheral blood mononuclear cells were collected pretreatment and during treatment, with between 1 and 8 total time points per patient. The Qiagen DNeasy Blood extraction kit was used to purify genomic DNA from total PBMCs and tumor samples. PBMCs were collected pretreatment and during treatment, and were isolated and stored as previously described.

The sequencing used PBMCs, collected around atezolizumab (anti-PD-L1) treatment. In this chain, TRBV7-9 is recombined with TRBJ1-1; 7 bases in between match TRBD1. The TCR originated in a man between 65 and 85 years old with urothelial cancer. CDR3 protein: CASSPTGMNTEAFF. The base sequence is TGTGCCAGCAGCCCGACAGGGATGAACACTGAAGCTTTCTTT.